This paragraph covers one T cell receptor (beta chain) sequence. The V end was cut by 3 bases, the J end by 1 base, with 8 bases between. The CDR3 spans 14 residues. CDR1 and CDR2 (germline): LNHDA, SQIVND (reference sequence). Which cohort a participant joined came from the clinical history participants gave. This sample was taken from a study of blood T cell repertoires in COVID-19. Study-wide background: Whether acute or convalescent, the COVID-19 samples came from the United States, Italy and Spain. T cells, B-cell-depleted T cells, or PBMCs provided the cDNA or gDNA that served as material.

In the source study's methods: Scientists estimated how many nucleated cells there were by amplifying reference gene primers. Sequencing used immunoSEQ multiplex PCR; TCRdb keeps in-frame clones, though not all of them. Clonal size and the V and J genes are those of that table, whereas D and trimming came from the DNA. The sample yields 220,000 or so clones, roughly 80% seen once. This sequence was found in a woman aged 40-49 years with acute COVID-19. The chain joins TRBV19 to TRBJ2-3; D gene uncertain. Specimen: PBMCs or T cells enriched from blood (not recorded which). The CDR3 DNA follows: TGTGCCAGTAGTATTAGAGAGGGCACAGATACGCAGTATTTT. Its protein product is CASSIREGTDTQYF.